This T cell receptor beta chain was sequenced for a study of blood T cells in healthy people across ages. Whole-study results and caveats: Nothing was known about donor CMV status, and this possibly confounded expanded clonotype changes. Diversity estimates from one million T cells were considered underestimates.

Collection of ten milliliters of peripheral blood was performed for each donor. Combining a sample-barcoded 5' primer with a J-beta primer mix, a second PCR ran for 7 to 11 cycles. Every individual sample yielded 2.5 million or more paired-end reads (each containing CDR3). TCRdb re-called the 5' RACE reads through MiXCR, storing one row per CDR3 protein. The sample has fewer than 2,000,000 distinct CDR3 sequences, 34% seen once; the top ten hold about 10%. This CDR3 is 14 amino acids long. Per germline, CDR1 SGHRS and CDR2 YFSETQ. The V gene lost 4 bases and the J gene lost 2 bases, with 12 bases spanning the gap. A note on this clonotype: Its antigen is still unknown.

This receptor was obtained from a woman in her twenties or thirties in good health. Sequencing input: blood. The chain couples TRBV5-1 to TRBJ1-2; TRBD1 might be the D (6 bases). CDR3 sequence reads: CASSPGVKNYGYTF. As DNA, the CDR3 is TGCGCCAGCAGCCCAGGGGTTAAGAACTATGGCTACACCTTC.